These T cell receptor beta chains were read from a single sample in a study of T-cell memory formation after mild COVID-19. TCRdb re-called the 5' RACE reads through MiXCR, storing one row per CDR3 protein. The sample contains 300,000 to 400,000 distinct CDR3 sequences, approximately 12% of which appear only once. Sequencing used PBMCs or a T cell subset sorted from them (not recorded which). The origin of the receptors is a man in his late teens or twenties who had mild COVID-19 (a few samples of this study predate the infection). Cell type and time point are not known. Both conserved end residues are part of each CDR3.

TRBV9,15,TRBJ2-1,CASSVEGDTYNEQFF
TRBV3-1,14,TRBJ2-5,CASSPSGPRGTKYF
TRBV4-1,16,TRBJ2-7,CASSQEGGRGSYEQYF
TRBV7-2,15,TRBJ2-2,CASSFPRGLAGELFF
TRBV12-3/TRBV12-4,13,TRBJ1-1,CASSEQGISEAFF
TRBV6-6,14,TRBJ2-5,CASSYGGGKETQYF
TRBV6-5,15,TRBJ2-3,CASRELGLGADTQYF
TRBV4-3,13,TRBJ1-5,CASSQGGGQPQHF
TRBV20-1,12,TRBJ1-6,CSALRDSESLHF
TRBV7-2,15,TRBJ2-3,CASSFQAGVVDTQYF
TRBV10-2,14,TRBJ1-5,CASKETGPNQPQHF
TRBV10-2,15,TRBJ2-7,CASSDEGTNRDEQYF
TRBV5-1,15,TRBJ1-1,CASSLEGEPNTEAFF
TRBV5-4,11,TRBJ2-2,CASSLEGQLFF
TRBV7-2,14,TRBJ2-2,CASSFSGFTGELFF